This T cell receptor (beta chain) was sequenced for a study of blood T cell repertoires in COVID-19. Study-wide context: Sites in the United States, Italy and Spain provided acute and convalescent COVID-19 samples. Sample material is recorded as cDNA or gDNA derived from T cells, B-cell-depleted T cells, or PBMCs.

Followed over time, Seattle patients had been enrolled while infection was active. The CDR3 extends over 13 amino acids. The germline V and J ends were trimmed by 0 bases and 3 bases, with 6 bases remaining between them. CDR1 is SGDLS and CDR2 is YYNGEE in the germline V gene. Per the study methods: Amplification of reference gene primers provided the estimated nucleated cell counts. Clones were sequenced by immunoSEQ multiplex PCR, and TCRdb holds only the in-frame ones, with some missing. Clone size and V and J calls were adopted from that table, with D and trimming inferred from the DNA. The table records about 150,000 clones, about 80% of them present only once.

This sequence originates from a woman aged 55-75 years with COVID-19, enrolled during active disease. This chain uses TRBV9 with TRBJ1-1; D remains unclear. Source material: peripheral blood. The CDR3 nucleotides read TGTGCCAGCAGCGTAGCGAGGTACACTGAAGCTTTCTTT. Encoded protein: CASSVARYTEAFF.